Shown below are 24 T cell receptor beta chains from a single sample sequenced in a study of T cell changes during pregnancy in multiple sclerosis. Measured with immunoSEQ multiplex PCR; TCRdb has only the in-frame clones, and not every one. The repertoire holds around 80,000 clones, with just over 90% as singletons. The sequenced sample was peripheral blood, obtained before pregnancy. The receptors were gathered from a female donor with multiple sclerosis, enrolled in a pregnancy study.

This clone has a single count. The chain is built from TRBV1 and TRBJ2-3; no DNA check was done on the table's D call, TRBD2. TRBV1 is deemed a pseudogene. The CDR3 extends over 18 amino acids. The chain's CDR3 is CTSPHLLRTSGDTDTQYF. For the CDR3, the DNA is TGCACCAGCCCCCACTTGCTCAGGACTAGCGGGGACACAGATACGCAGTATTTT.

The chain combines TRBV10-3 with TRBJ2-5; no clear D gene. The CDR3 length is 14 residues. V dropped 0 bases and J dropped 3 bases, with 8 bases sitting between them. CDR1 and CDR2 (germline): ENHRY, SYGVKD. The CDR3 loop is CAISESMAEETQYF. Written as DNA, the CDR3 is TGTGCCATCAGTGAGTCAATGGCAGAAGAGACCCAGTACTTC.

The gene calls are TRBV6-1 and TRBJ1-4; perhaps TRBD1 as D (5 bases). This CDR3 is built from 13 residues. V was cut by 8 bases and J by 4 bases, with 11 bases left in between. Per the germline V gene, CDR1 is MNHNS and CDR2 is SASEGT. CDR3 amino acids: CASLGGGNEKLFF. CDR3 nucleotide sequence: TGTGCCAGCCTGGGGGGGGGTAATGAAAAACTGTTTTTT.

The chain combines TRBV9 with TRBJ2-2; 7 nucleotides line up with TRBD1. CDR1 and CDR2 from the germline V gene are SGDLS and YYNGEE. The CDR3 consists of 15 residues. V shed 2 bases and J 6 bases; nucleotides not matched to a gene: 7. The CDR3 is CASSVRGLQAGELFF. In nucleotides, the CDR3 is TGTGCCAGCAGCGTGAGGGGGCTGCAGGCCGGGGAGCTGTTTTTT.

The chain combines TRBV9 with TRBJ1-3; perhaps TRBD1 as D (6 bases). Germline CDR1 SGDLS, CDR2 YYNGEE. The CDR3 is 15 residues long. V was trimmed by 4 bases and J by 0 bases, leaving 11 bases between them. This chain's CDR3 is CASSTTDSSGNTIYF. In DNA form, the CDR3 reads TGTGCCAGCAGCACAACGGACAGCTCTGGAAACACCATATATTTT.

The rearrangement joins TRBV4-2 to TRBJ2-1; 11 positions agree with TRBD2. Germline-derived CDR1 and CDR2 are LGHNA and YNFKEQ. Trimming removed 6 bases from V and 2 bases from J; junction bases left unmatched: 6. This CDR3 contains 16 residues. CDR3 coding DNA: TGTGCCAGCAGGCCTACTAGCGGGGGCACCTACAATGAGCAGTTCTTC. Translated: CASRPTSGGTYNEQFF.

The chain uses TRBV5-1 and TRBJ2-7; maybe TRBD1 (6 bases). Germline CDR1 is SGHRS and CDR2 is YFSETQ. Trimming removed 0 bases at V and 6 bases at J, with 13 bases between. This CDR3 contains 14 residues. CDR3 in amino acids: CASSLDYRDGEQYF. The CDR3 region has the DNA TGCGCCAGCAGCTTGGACTACAGGGACGGCGAGCAGTACTTC.

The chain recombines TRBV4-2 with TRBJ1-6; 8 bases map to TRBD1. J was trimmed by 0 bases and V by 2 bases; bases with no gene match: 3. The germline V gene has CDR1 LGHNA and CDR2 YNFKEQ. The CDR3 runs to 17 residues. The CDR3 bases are TGTGCCAGCAGCCAACCGACAGGGGACTCCTATAATTCACCCCTCCACTTT. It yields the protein CASSQPTGDSYNSPLHF.

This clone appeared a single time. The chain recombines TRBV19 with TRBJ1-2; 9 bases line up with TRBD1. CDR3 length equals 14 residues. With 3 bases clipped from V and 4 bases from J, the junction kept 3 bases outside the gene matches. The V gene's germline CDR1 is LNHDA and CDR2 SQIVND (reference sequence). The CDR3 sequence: CASSIGTGPYGYTF. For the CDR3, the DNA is TGTGCCAGTAGTATCGGGACAGGGCCCTATGGCTACACCTTC. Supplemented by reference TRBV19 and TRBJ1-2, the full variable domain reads DGGITQSPKYLFRKEGQNVTLSCEQNLNHDAMYWYRQDPGQGLRLIYYSQIVNDFQKGDIAEGYSVSREKKESFPLTVTSAQKNPTAFYLCASSIGTGPYGYTFGSGTRLTVV.

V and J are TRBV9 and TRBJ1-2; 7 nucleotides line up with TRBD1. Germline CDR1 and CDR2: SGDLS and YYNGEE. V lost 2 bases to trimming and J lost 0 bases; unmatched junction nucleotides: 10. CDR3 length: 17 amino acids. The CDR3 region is CASSVTGTDRANYGYTF. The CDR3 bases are TGTGCCAGCAGCGTGACCGGGACAGATAGAGCTAACTATGGCTACACCTTC.

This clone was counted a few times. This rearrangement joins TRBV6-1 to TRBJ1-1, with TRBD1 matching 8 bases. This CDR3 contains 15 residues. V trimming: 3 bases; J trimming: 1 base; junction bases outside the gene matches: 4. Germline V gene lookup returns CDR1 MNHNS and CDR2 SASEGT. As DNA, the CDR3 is TGTGCCAGCAGTGACAGAGGACAGGGGAACACTGAAGCTTTCTTT. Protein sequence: CASSDRGQGNTEAFF.

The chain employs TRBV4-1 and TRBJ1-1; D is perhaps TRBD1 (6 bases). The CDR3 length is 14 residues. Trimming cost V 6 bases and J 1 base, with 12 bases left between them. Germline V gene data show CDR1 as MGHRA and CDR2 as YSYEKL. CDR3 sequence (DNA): TGCGCCAGCAGGGCGGGGGCAGCGAACACTGAAGCTTTCTTT. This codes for CASRAGAANTEAFF.

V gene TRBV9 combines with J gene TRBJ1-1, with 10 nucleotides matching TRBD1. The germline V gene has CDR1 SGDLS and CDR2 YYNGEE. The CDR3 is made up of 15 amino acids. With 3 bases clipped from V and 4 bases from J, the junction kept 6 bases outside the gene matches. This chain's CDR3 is CASSEPGTGVTEAFF. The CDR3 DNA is TGTGCCAGCAGCGAGCCCGGGACAGGGGTCACTGAAGCTTTCTTT.

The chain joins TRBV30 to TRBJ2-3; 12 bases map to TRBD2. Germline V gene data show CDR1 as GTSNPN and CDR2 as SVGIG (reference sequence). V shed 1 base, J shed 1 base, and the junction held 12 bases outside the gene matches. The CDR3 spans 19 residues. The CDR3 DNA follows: TGTGCCTGGAGTGGGGCAGGACTAGCGGGGTTTGAGGGCACAGATACGCAGTATTTT. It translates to CAWSGAGLAGFEGTDTQYF.

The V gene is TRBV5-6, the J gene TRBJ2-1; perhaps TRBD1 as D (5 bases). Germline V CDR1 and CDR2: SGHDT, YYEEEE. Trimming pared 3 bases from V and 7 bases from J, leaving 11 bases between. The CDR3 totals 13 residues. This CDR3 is CASSWPAGNEQFF. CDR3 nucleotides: TGTGCCAGCAGCTGGCCGGCAGGGAATGAGCAGTTCTTC.

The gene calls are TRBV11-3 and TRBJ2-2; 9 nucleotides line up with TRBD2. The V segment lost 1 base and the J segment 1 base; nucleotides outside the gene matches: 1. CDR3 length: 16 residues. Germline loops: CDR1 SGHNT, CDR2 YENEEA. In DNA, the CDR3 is TGTGCCAGCAGCTTAGGACTAGCGGAGAACACCGGGGAGCTGTTTTTT. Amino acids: CASSLGLAENTGELFF.

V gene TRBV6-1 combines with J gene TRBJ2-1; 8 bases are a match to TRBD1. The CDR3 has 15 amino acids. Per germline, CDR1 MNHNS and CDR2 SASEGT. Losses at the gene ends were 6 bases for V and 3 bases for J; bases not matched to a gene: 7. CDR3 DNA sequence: TGTGCCAGCAGATTTACCGGGACAGGCTACAATGAGCAGTTCTTC. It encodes CASRFTGTGYNEQFF.

The CDR3 is CASSFFSGPGEKLFF. CDR3 coding DNA: TGTGCCAGCAGCTTTTTTTCAGGGCCAGGAGAAAAACTGTTTTTT. The chain joins TRBV7-9 to TRBJ1-4; D may be TRBD1 (5 bases). With 3 bases removed from V and 8 bases from J, the gap between germline ends came to 16 bases. Germline-derived CDR1 and CDR2 are SEHNR and FQNEAQ (reference sequence). The CDR3 consists of 15 residues.

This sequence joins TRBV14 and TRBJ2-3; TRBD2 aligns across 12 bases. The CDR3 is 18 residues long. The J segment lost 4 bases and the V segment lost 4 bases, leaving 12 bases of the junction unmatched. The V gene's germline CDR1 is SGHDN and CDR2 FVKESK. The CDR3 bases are TGTGCCAGCAGCCCACTAGCGGGGGGCCCGTGGGGTGCAGATACGCAGTATTTT. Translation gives CASSPLAGGPWGADTQYF.

CDR3 bases: TGTGCCAGCAGTTCCGTAGCGGGGGAAAACACCGGGGAGCTGTTTTTT. Translating it yields CASSSVAGENTGELFF. The chain recombines TRBV27 with TRBJ2-2, with TRBD2 matching 9 bases. The V and J ends lost 4 bases and 2 bases, in that order; junction bases with no gene match: 5. This CDR3 region has 16 residues. The germline CDR1 and CDR2 sequences are MNHEY and SMNVEV (reference sequence).

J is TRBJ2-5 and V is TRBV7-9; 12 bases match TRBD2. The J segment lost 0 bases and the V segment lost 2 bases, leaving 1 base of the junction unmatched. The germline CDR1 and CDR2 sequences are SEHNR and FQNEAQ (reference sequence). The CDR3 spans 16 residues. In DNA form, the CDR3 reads TGTGCCAGCAGCTTAACTAGCGGGGGGTACCAAGAGACCCAGTACTTC. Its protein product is CASSLTSGGYQETQYF.

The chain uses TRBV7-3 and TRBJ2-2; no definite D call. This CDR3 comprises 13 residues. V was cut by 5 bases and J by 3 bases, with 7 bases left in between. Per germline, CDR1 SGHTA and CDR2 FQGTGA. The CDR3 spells CASSPLHTGELFF. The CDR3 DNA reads TGTGCCAGCAGCCCACTCCACACCGGGGAGCTGTTTTTT.

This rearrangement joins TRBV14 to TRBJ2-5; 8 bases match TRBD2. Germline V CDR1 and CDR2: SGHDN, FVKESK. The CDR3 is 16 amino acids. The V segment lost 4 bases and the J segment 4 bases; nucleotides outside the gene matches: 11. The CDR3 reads CASSPHPGLVVETQYF. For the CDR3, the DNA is TGTGCCAGCAGCCCGCATCCGGGACTAGTGGTAGAGACCCAGTACTTC.

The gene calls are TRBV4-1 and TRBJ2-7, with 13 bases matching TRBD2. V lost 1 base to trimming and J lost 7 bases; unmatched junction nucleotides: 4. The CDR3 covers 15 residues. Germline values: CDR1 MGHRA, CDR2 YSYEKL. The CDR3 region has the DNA TGCGCCAGCAGCCAAGCGGGACTAGCGGGGCGAGAGCAGTACTTC. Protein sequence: CASSQAGLAGREQYF.